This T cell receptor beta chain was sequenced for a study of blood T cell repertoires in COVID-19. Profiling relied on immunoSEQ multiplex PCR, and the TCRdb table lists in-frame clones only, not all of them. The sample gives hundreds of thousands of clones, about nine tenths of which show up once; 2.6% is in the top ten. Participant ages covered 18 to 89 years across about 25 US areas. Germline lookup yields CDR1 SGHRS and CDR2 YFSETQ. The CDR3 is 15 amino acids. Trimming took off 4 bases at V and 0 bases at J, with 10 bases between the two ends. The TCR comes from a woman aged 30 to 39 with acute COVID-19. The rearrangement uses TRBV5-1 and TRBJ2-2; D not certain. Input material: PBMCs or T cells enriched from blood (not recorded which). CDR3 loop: CASSLQTANTGELFF. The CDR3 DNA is TGCGCCAGCAGCCTTCAAACTGCGAACACCGGGGAGCTGTTTTTT.